The sequence of this T cell receptor beta chain was determined in a study of T cell repertoires in cytomegalovirus infection. The wider study: Signatures in public TCR beta sequences pointed to both CMV infection and matching HLA type. General study points: There were carriers of CMV plus the relevant HLA, and cumulative public TCR beta family frequency identified them. Ex vivo responses were dominated by HLA-C-restricted CMV-specific TCR beta clonotypes.

Only a few counts were recorded for this clonotype. What it binds is not known. TCRdb re-derived calls from the reads in MiXCR, one entry per CDR3 protein. The sample consists of around 530,000 distinct CDR3 sequences, about a quarter of them appearing once. V was clipped by 8 bases and J by 7 bases; unmatched bases: 6. CDR3 length equals 12 residues. The germline V gene has CDR1 SNHLY and CDR2 FYNNEI. The chain employs TRBV2 and TRBJ2-5; the match to TRBD1 covers 8 bases. Sequenced material: PBMCs. The clonotype comes from a human donor in good health (CMV status not recorded). Some clones in this sample may be carry-over from other donors' samples. CDR3 nucleotides: TGTGCCAGCGGACAGGGATACGGGACCCAGTACTTC. This translates into CASGQGYGTQYF.